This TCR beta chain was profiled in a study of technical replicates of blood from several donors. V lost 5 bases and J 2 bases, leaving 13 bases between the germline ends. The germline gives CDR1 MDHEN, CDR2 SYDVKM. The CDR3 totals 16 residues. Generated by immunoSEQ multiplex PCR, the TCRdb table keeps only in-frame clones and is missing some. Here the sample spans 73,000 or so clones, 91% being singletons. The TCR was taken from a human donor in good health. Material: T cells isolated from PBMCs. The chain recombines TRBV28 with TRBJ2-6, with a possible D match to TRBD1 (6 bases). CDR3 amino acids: CASSPFGGTGANVLTF. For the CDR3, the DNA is TGTGCCAGCAGTCCCTTTGGGGGCACTGGGGCCAACGTCCTGACTTTC.